This T cell receptor beta chain was sequenced during a study of control samples from healthy donors and cancer patients. The data were produced by immunoSEQ multiplex PCR, yet TCRdb's version contains in-frame clones alone and is incomplete. This table has about 410,000 clones, around 90% appearing once. This clonotype was sampled from a man aged 35-49 years with head and neck cancer. The sample taken for sequencing was PBMCs.

The chain's CDR3 is CSVEVGLFTGELFF. The DNA for the CDR3 is TGCAGCGTTGAAGTCGGACTCTTCACCGGGGAGCTGTTTTTT. V usage is TRBV29-1 and J usage is TRBJ2-2; possible D gene TRBD2, 5 bases. CDR3 size: 14 residues. The V end lost 1 base, the J end lost 4 bases, and 10 bases lay between the germline ends. CDR1 is SQVTM, CDR2 ANQGSEA, per germline.